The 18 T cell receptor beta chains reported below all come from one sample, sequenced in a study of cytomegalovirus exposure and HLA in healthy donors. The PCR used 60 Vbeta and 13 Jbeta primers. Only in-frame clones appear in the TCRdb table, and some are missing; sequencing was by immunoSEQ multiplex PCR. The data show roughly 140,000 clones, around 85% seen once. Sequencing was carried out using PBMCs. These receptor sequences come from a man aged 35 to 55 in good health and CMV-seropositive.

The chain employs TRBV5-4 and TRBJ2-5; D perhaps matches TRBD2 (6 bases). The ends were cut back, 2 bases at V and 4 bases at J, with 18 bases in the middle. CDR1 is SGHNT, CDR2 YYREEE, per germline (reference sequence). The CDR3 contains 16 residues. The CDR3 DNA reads TGTGCCAGCAGCTTCGGTTCCGGGAGTGGTTTAGAGACCCAGTACTTC. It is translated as CASSFGSGSGLETQYF.

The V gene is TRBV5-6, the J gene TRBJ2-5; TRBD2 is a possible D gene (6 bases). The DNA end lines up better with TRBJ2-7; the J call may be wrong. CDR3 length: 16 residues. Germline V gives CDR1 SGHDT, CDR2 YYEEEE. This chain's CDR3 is CASSLVSAGIAYEQYF. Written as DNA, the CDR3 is TGTGCCAGCAGCTTGGTTTCGGCGGGAATCGCCTACGAGCAGTACTTC.

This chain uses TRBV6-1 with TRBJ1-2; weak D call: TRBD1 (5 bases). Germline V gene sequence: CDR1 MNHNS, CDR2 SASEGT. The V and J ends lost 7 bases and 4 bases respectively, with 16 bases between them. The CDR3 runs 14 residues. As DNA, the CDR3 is TGTGCCAGCAAACTAAGGGGTTTCGGCTATGGCTACACCTTC. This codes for CASKLRGFGYGYTF.

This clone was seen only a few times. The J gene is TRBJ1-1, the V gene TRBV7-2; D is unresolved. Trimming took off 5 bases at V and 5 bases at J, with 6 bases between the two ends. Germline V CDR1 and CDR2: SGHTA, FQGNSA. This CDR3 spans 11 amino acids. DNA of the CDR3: TGTGCCAGCAGCCCAGAAACTGAAGCTTTCTTT. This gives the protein CASSPETEAFF.

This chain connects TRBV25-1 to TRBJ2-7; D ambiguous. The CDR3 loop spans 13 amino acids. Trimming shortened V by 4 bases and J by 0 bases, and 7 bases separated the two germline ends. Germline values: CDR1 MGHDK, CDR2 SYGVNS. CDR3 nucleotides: TGTGCCAGCAGTGGAAAGAGCTCCTACGAGCAGTACTTC. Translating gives CASSGKSSYEQYF.

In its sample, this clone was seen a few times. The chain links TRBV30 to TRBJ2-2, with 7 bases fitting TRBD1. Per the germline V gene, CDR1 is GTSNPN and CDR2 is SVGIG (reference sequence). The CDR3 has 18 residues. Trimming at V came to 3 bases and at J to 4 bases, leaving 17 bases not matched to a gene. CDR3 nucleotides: TGTGCCTGGAGGACCAGGGGGAGACAGGATCCCGGCACCGGGGAGCTGTTTTTT. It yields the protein CAWRTRGRQDPGTGELFF.

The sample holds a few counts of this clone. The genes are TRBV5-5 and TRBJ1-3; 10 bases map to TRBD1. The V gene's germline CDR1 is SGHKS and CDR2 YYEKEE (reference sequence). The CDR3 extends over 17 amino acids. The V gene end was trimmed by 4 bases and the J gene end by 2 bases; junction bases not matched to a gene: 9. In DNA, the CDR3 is TGTGCCAGCAGCGTGACAGGGGGCGCAAACACTGGAAACACCATATATTTT. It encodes CASSVTGGANTGNTIYF.

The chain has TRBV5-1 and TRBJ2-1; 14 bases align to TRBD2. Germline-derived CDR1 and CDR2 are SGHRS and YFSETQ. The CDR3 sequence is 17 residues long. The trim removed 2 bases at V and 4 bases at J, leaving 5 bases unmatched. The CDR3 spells CASSLGTSGSPYNEQFF. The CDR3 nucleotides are TGCGCCAGCAGCTTAGGGACTAGCGGGAGCCCATACAATGAGCAGTTCTTC.

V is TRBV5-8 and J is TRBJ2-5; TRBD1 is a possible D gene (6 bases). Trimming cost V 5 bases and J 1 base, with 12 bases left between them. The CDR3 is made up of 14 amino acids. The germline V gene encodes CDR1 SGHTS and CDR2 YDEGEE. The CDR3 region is CASRHGTSQETQYF. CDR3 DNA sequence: TGTGCCAGCAGACATGGGACATCCCAAGAGACCCAGTACTTC. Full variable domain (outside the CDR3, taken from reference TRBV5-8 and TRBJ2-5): EAGVTQSPTHLIKTRGQQATLRCSPISGHTSVYWYQQALGLGLQFLLWYDEGEERNRGNFPPRFSGRQFPNYSSELNVNALELEDSALYLCASRHGTSQETQYFGPGTRLLVL.

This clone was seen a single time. The DNA for the CDR3 is TGTGCCAGCAGCCCGGGACTAGCGGGGGAAGAGCAGTACTTC. Amino acids: CASSPGLAGEEQYF. The chain recombines TRBV7-3 with TRBJ2-7, with 14 positions matching TRBD2. The CDR3 runs to 14 residues. Germline CDR1 is SGHTA and CDR2 is FQGTGA. Trimming removed 5 bases from V and 7 bases from J; junction bases left unmatched: 4. Supplemented by reference TRBV7-3 and TRBJ2-7, the full variable domain reads GAGVSQTPSNKVTEKGKYVELRCDPISGHTALYWYRQSLGQGPEFLIYFQGTGAADDSGLPNDRFFAVRPEGSVSTLKIQRTERGDSAVYLCASSPGLAGEEQYFGPGTRLTVT.

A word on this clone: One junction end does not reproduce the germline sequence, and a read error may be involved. For the CDR3, the DNA is TGTTCCAGCAGCGCGGCACAGGGGGCCGTACTCCCAAGACGCCAGTACTTC. This sequence encodes CSSSAAQGAVLPRRQYF. The J gene is TRBJ2-5, the V gene TRBV7-9; 9 bases are a match to TRBD1. Germline V gene sequence: CDR1 SEHNR, CDR2 FQNEAQ (reference sequence). There are 17 residues in the CDR3.

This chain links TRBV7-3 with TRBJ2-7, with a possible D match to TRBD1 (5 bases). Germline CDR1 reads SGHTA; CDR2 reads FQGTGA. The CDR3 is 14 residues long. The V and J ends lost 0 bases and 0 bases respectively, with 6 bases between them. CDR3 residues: CASSLTTASYEQYF. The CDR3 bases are TGTGCCAGCAGCTTAACGACAGCCTCCTACGAGCAGTACTTC.

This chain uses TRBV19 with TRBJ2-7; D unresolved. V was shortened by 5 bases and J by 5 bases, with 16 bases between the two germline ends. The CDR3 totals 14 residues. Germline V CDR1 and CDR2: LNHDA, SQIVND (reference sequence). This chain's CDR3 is CASSRVGSNHEQYF. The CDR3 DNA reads TGTGCCAGTAGTCGGGTCGGGTCGAACCACGAGCAGTACTTC.

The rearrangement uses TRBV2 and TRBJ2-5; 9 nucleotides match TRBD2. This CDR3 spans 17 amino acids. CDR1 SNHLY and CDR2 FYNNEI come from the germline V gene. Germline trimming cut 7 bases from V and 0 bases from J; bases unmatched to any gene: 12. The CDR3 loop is CASTRNSGGSYQETQYF. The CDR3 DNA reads TGTGCCAGCACCCGGAATAGCGGGGGCTCCTACCAAGAGACCCAGTACTTC.

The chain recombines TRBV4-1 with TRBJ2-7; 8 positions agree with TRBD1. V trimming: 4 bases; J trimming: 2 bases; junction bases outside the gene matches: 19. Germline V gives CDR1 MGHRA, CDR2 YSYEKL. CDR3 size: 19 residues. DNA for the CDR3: TGCGCCAGCAGCCCGCCTATGAGGTATCGGGACAGGCGGCCCTACGAGCAGTACTTC. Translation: CASSPPMRYRDRRPYEQYF.

The CDR3 DNA follows: TGTGCCAGCAGCCAATTTGGGGGGTTAACTGAAGCTTTCTTT. It yields the protein CASSQFGGLTEAFF. J is TRBJ1-1 and V is TRBV14, with D possibly matching TRBD1 (5 bases). The CDR3 consists of 14 residues. V gave up 2 bases and J gave up 5 bases, with 12 bases separating them. Germline-derived CDR1 and CDR2 are SGHDN and FVKESK.

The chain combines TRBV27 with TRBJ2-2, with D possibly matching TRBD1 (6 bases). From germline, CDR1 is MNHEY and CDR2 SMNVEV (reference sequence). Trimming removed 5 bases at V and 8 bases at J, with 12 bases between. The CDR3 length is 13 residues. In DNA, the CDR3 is TGTGCCAGCAGTCTTCAGGGGCCAGGGGAGCTGTTTTTT. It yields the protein CASSLQGPGELFF.

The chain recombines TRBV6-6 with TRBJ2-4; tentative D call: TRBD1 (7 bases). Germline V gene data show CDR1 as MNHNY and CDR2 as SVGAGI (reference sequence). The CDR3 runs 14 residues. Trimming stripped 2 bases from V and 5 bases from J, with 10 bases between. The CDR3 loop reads CASSYSRGENIQYF. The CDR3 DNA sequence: TGTGCCAGCAGTTACAGCAGGGGGGAAAACATTCAGTACTTC.